Listed below are T cell receptor beta chains from one sample, sequenced in a study of blood T cell repertoires in COVID-19. Measured with immunoSEQ multiplex PCR; TCRdb has only the in-frame clones, and not every one. The sample carries about 260,000 clones, around 84% recorded once. The material sequenced was peripheral blood. Every receptor here comes from a man aged 60-69 years with acute or convalescent COVID-19. The CDR3 runs from the conserved cysteine through the conserved F or W. D genes are given only for firm matches. A clone size is listed for some rows: how often the clone was seen (once, few, many), or a class if it is expanded.

V	size	D	J	CDR3	DNA
TRBV19	NA	NA	TRBJ1-5	CASRPTVNQPQHF	TGTGCCAGTAGGCCCACGGTCAATCAGCCCCAGCATTTT
TRBV7-2	NA	TRBD1	TRBJ1-1	CASSLQGASEAFF	TGTGCCAGCAGCTTACAGGGGGCGAGTGAAGCTTTCTTT
TRBV30	NA	NA	TRBJ1-2	CAWSSPPAGGYTF	TGTGCCTGGAGTTCGCCCCCCGCGGGTGGCTACACCTTC
TRBV27	NA	NA	TRBJ1-5	CASSFQGNQQPQHF	TGTGCCAGCAGTTTTCAGGGGAATCAGCAGCCCCAGCATTTT
TRBV20-1	NA	TRBD1	TRBJ1-5	CSASAQGPNQPQHF	TGCAGTGCTAGTGCACAGGGGCCCAATCAGCCCCAGCATTTT
TRBV4-2	NA	TRBD1	TRBJ1-1	CASSPRDRVNTEAFF	TGTGCCAGCAGCCCCCGGGACAGGGTGAACACTGAAGCTTTCTTT
TRBV30	once	TRBD1	TRBJ2-1	CAWGQAFYNEQFF	TGTGCCTGGGGACAGGCTTTCTACAATGAGCAGTTCTTC
TRBV5-6	few	NA	TRBJ2-7	CASSRGADEQYF	TGTGCCAGCAGCCGGGGGGCCGACGAGCAGTACTTC
TRBV27	few	TRBD1	TRBJ1-1	CASSSIGTGEAFF	TGTGCCAGCAGCTCCATTGGGACAGGGGAAGCTTTCTTT
TRBV7-6	NA	NA	TRBJ2-1	CASSFRRAGGSYNEQFF	TGTGCCAGCAGCTTTCGCAGGGCAGGCGGCTCCTACAATGAGCAGTTCTTC
TRBV6-5	NA	TRBD1	TRBJ2-3	CASGPTGVSTDTQYF	TGTGCCAGCGGTCCTACAGGGGTGAGCACAGATACGCAGTATTTT
TRBV6-5	NA	TRBD1	TRBJ1-1	CASSTGTGGVEAFF	TGTGCCAGCAGCACCGGGACAGGCGGAGTTGAAGCTTTCTTT
TRBV4-2	few	TRBD2	TRBJ2-7	CASSQDQGLAGTEQYF	TGTGCCAGCAGCCAAGATCAGGGACTAGCGGGGACCGAGCAGTACTTC
TRBV10-2	NA	NA	TRBJ2-7	CASSRGRAYEQYF	TGCGCCAGCAGTAGGGGTAGGGCCTACGAGCAGTACTTC
TRBV30	NA	TRBD2	TRBJ2-7	CAQSHGGGRSEQYF	TGTGCCCAGTCACACGGGGGCGGGAGGTCCGAGCAGTACTTC
TRBV15	NA	TRBD1	TRBJ1-2	CATRTGQANYGYTF	TGTGCCACCAGGACGGGACAGGCTAACTATGGCTACACCTTC
TRBV11-2	NA	TRBD2	TRBJ2-1	CASSFEAGGPRGEQFF	TGTGCCAGCAGTTTCGAAGCGGGAGGGCCACGCGGTGAGCAGTTCTTC
TRBV6-4	NA	TRBD2	TRBJ2-6	CASSDYAGAGANVLTF	TGTGCCAGCAGTGACTACGCGGGAGCGGGGGCCAACGTCCTGACTTTC
TRBV7-9	NA	TRBD1	TRBJ2-7	CASSPTGGVYEQYF	TGTGCCAGCAGCCCGACAGGGGGGGTCTACGAGCAGTACTTC
TRBV4-3	NA	NA	TRBJ1-4	CASSQDDRSDEKLFF	TGCGCCAGCAGCCAAGACGACAGGTCAGATGAAAAACTGTTTTTT
TRBV7-2	NA	TRBD2	TRBJ2-1	CASSPWGGGDEQFF	TGTGCCAGCAGCCCCTGGGGCGGGGGGGATGAGCAGTTCTTC
TRBV11-2	NA	TRBD1	TRBJ2-7	CASSLEPPDRESYEQYF	TGTGCCAGCAGCTTAGAGCCTCCTGACAGGGAATCCTACGAGCAGTACTTC
TRBV5-6	many	TRBD1	TRBJ1-1	CASSLIQGPNTEAFF	TGTGCCAGCAGCTTAATACAGGGGCCGAACACTGAAGCTTTCTTT
TRBV12-3/TRBV12-4	NA	NA	TRBJ1-2	CASSIPGAYGYTF	TGTGCCAGCAGCATACCAGGGGCGTATGGCTACACCTTC
TRBV27	NA	TRBD1	TRBJ1-4	CASSQLSDREDEKLFF	TGTGCCAGCAGCCAACTATCGGACAGGGAGGATGAAAAACTGTTTTTT
TRBV2	NA	TRBD1	TRBJ2-7	CASSPRNRGPREQYF	TGTGCCAGCAGCCCAAGAAACAGGGGGCCGAGGGAGCAGTACTTC
TRBV14	NA	TRBD1	TRBJ1-2	CASSRQGLGGYTF	TGTGCCAGCAGCCGACAGGGCCTAGGTGGCTACACCTTC
TRBV11-2	NA	TRBD1	TRBJ1-2	CASSTLNRGGGYTF	TGTGCCAGCAGCACCCTTAACAGGGGTGGCGGCTACACCTTC
TRBV7-9	NA	NA	TRBJ1-4	CASSSQTGVNEKLFF	TGTGCCAGCAGCTCCCAGACAGGTGTGAATGAAAAACTGTTTTTT
TRBV18	NA	NA	TRBJ2-5	CASSPQGSGPETQYF	TGTGCCAGCTCACCGCAGGGGAGCGGTCCAGAGACCCAGTACTTC
TRBV9	NA	TRBD1	TRBJ1-2	CASSTTTGGAEGYTF	TGTGCCAGCAGCACTACGACAGGGGGCGCGGAAGGCTACACCTTC
TRBV2	NA	NA	TRBJ2-5	CAGKPGTASETQYF	TGTGCCGGGAAACCCGGGACTGCTTCGGAGACCCAGTACTTC
TRBV9	NA	TRBD2	TRBJ2-1	CASSTSGGGYNEQFF	TGTGCCAGCAGCACCAGCGGGGGGGGATACAATGAGCAGTTCTTC
TRBV28	NA	TRBD2	TRBJ2-1	CASRDPAGVGEQFF	TGTGCCAGCAGGGACCCAGCGGGAGTTGGTGAGCAGTTCTTC
TRBV6-2/TRBV6-3	once	NA	TRBJ2-5	CASSYRVGGAETQYF	TGTGCCAGCAGTTACAGGGTGGGGGGGGCAGAGACCCAGTACTTC
TRBV4-2	NA	TRBD1	TRBJ1-4	CASSLEEGAGEKLFF	TGTGCCAGCAGCCTCGAGGAGGGGGCGGGTGAAAAACTGTTTTTT
TRBV7-6	NA	NA	TRBJ2-5	CASSRGGRETQYF	TGTGCCAGCAGCCGCGGGGGCCGTGAGACCCAGTACTTC
TRBV7-3	NA	TRBD1	TRBJ1-2	CASSSDRGYGYTF	TGTGCCAGCAGCTCGGACAGGGGATATGGCTACACCTTC
TRBV5-8	NA	NA	TRBJ1-5	CASSLAVSGVNQPQHF	TGTGCCAGCAGCTTGGCGGTCTCAGGGGTCAATCAGCCCCAGCATTTT